This passage covers 30 T cell receptor beta chains from one sample sequenced in a study of shared T cell receptors in the human thymus. Using immunoSEQ multiplex PCR, the repertoire was profiled, and TCRdb retains in-frame clones only, with some absent. The data show 550,000 to 800,000 clones, 70% to 90% seen once. The sample also formed part of further work on human thymus T cells.

Sequencing was carried out using thymocytes. The receptors come from a girl in the first two years of life with a congenital heart defect.

This clone occurred a few times. This rearrangement joins TRBV7-8 to TRBJ2-1, with 8 bases lining up with TRBD2. Germline loops: CDR1 SGHVS, CDR2 FQNEAQ. V shed 2 bases and J 1 base; nucleotides not matched to a gene: 1. The CDR3 length is 15 residues. CDR3 nucleotide sequence: TGTGCCAGCAGCTTAACGGGGGGGTCCTACAATGAGCAGTTCTTC. Its translation is CASSLTGGSYNEQFF.

The chain recombines TRBV2 with TRBJ2-5; 11 bases line up with TRBD1. The germline V gene encodes CDR1 SNHLY and CDR2 FYNNEI. J lost 2 bases, V lost 6 bases, and 11 bases had no gene match. CDR3 length: 17 amino acids. In DNA, the CDR3 is TGTGCCAGCAGCGCACAGATCCGGGACAGGGGGCAAGAGACCCAGTACTTC. This codes for CASSAQIRDRGQETQYF.

The rearrangement joins TRBV30 to TRBJ1-1; D is unclear. The CDR3 spans 17 residues. Per the germline V gene, CDR1 is GTSNPN and CDR2 is SVGIG (reference sequence). V lost 3 bases, J lost 4 bases, and 24 bases lay in between. This chain's CDR3 is CAWRGELSRGRGTEAFF. DNA of the CDR3: TGTGCCTGGAGGGGTGAACTTTCTCGGGGTCGGGGCACTGAAGCTTTCTTT.

This clone was counted a few times. V gene TRBV7-2 combines with J gene TRBJ2-7; D perhaps matches TRBD1 (5 bases). Germline CDR1 is SGHTA and CDR2 is FQGNSA. Trimming took 3 bases from V and 0 from J, leaving 12 bases between them. The CDR3 contains 15 residues. In DNA form, the CDR3 reads TGTGCCAGCAGCTTTACGGACAATCTCTCCTACGAGCAGTACTTC. Translated, it gives CASSFTDNLSYEQYF.

The rearrangement uses TRBV7-6 and TRBJ2-7; weak D call: TRBD1 (6 bases). The germline CDR1 and CDR2 sequences are SGHVS and FNYEAQ. V dropped 5 bases and J dropped 4 bases, with 12 bases sitting between them. The CDR3 consists of 13 residues. The CDR3 protein is CASSPRTVYEQYF. The CDR3 DNA is TGTGCCAGCAGCCCTCGGACAGTTTACGAGCAGTACTTC.

The chain links TRBV5-5 to TRBJ1-2, with D perhaps TRBD1 (5 bases). Germline V gene data show CDR1 as SGHKS and CDR2 as YYEKEE (reference sequence). Trimming removed 3 bases from V and 4 bases from J, with 16 bases in between. CDR3 length equals 15 residues. CDR3 coding DNA: TGTGCCAGCAGCTCAACGGGGGATTCTAGCTATGGCTACACCTTC. The encoded protein is CASSSTGDSSYGYTF.

This chain joins TRBV4-1 and TRBJ1-4; 9 positions match TRBD1. CDR1 MGHRA and CDR2 YSYEKL come from the germline V gene. The J segment lost 3 bases and the V segment lost 4 bases, leaving 3 bases of the junction unmatched. This CDR3 has 15 amino acids. The CDR3 is CASSPRDRANEKLFF. CDR3 bases: TGCGCCAGCAGCCCTCGGGACAGGGCTAATGAAAAACTGTTTTTT.

This chain connects TRBV7-9 to TRBJ1-4; D not resolved. Between the trimmed V and J ends, which lost 5 bases and 8 bases, there was a span of 18 bases. The CDR3 is made up of 15 amino acids. Germline CDR1 SEHNR, CDR2 FQNEAQ (reference sequence). CDR3 sequence (DNA): TGTGCCAGCAGCCCCACTCTTAAGGGAGTAGAAAAACTGTTTTTT. Protein sequence: CASSPTLKGVEKLFF.

The table lists this clone with a count of one. This chain connects TRBV15 to TRBJ1-5; 7 nucleotides align to TRBD1. The CDR3 is 17 residues long. The V segment lost 3 bases and the J segment 4 bases; nucleotides outside the gene matches: 12. CDR1 and CDR2 (germline): LNHNV, YYDKDF (reference sequence). CDR3 protein: CATSREFNGDSNQPQHF. CDR3 sequence (DNA): TGTGCCACCAGCAGGGAGTTTAACGGGGACAGTAATCAGCCCCAGCATTTT.

This clone was seen just once. The chain couples TRBV5-4 to TRBJ2-1; D possibly corresponds to TRBD2 (6 bases). This CDR3 is built from 16 residues. Trimming removed 2 bases from V and 0 bases from J, with 12 bases in between. The germline gives CDR1 SGHNT, CDR2 YYREEE (reference sequence). CDR3 in DNA: TGTGCCAGCAGCTTTCGTCGCGGGGCCTCCTACAATGAGCAGTTCTTC. The encoded protein is CASSFRRGASYNEQFF.

This clone occurred a few times. The chain employs TRBV7-8 and TRBJ1-1; 7 bases are a match to TRBD1. CDR1 and CDR2 from the germline V gene are SGHVS and FQNEAQ. CDR3 length: 14 amino acids. V lost 6 bases and J lost 4; bases outside the gene matches: 8. Here the CDR3 DNA reads TGTGCCAGCAGAGGTAGGGGGCGGAGCACTGAAGCTTTCTTT. Its translation: CASRGRGRSTEAFF.

The rearrangement links TRBV15 to TRBJ1-2; 7 bases fit TRBD1. This CDR3 is 15 amino acids long. The germline V gene has CDR1 LNHNV and CDR2 YYDKDF (reference sequence). V shed 1 base and J 0 bases; nucleotides not matched to a gene: 2. CDR3 coding DNA: TGTGCCACCAGCAGAGGGGACAGTTCTAACTATGGCTACACCTTC. Amino acid sequence: CATSRGDSSNYGYTF.

The genes are TRBV15 and TRBJ1-6; D is uncertain. V was pared by 0 bases and J by 1 base, with 19 bases between. CDR1 and CDR2 from the germline V gene are LNHNV and YYDKDF (reference sequence). The CDR3 contains 20 residues. CDR3 DNA sequence: TGTGCCACCAGCAGAGATTCCACGGGTCCCTCGGAATCCTATAATTCACCCCTCCACTTT. The encoded protein is CATSRDSTGPSESYNSPLHF.

The genes are TRBV7-2 and TRBJ1-2, with 8 bases fitting TRBD1. Germline assignment: CDR1 SGHTA and CDR2 FQGNSA. V shed 3 bases and J 3 bases; nucleotides not matched to a gene: 0. The CDR3 totals 13 residues. The CDR3 coding sequence is TGTGCCAGCAGCTTGGACAGGGACTATGGCTACACCTTC. This encodes CASSLDRDYGYTF.

The rearrangement links TRBV2 to TRBJ1-2; D might be TRBD1 (5 bases). This CDR3 has 19 amino acids. Germline V gene sequence: CDR1 SNHLY, CDR2 FYNNEI. Deletions cut 1 base from V and 1 base from J, with 22 bases between. CDR3 amino acids: CASSEGLAGGSGSNYGYTF. Written as DNA, the CDR3 is TGTGCCAGCAGTGAAGGACTGGCCGGGGGTTCAGGGAGTAACTATGGCTACACCTTC.

Regarding this clone: Distinct nucleotide sequences in the sample also encode this CDR3. The chain has TRBV4-1 and TRBJ2-7; no clear D. Trimming cost V 0 bases and J 4 bases, with 7 bases left between them. The germline V gene encodes CDR1 MGHRA and CDR2 YSYEKL. The CDR3 has 13 residues. The CDR3 coding sequence is TGCGCCAGCAGCCAAGATCGAGGATACGAGCAGTACTTC. Its protein is CASSQDRGYEQYF.

The CDR3 bases are TGTGCCAGCTCCCGAAAAAGCCGACAGATCTATGGCTACACCTTC. This encodes CASSRKSRQIYGYTF. The chain is built from TRBV6-5 and TRBJ1-2; possible D gene TRBD1, 5 bases. The CDR3 contains 15 residues. Trimming pared 8 bases from V and 4 bases from J, leaving 20 bases between. In germline, CDR1 is MNHEY, CDR2 SVGAGI.

V gene TRBV19 combines with J gene TRBJ1-1, with D uncertain. There are 13 residues in the CDR3. Germline V gene lookup returns CDR1 LNHDA and CDR2 SQIVND (reference sequence). Trimming cost V 7 bases and J 6 bases, with 15 bases left between them. The CDR3 region is CASTPLEIPEAFF. The CDR3 coding sequence is TGTGCCAGTACCCCATTGGAGATTCCTGAAGCTTTCTTT.

The gene calls are TRBV9 and TRBJ1-1; D unclear. The CDR3 is 12 amino acids. V dropped 6 bases and J dropped 4 bases, with 10 bases sitting between them. Germline V lookup: CDR1 SGDLS, CDR2 YYNGEE. The CDR3 DNA is TGTGCCAGCAACTCTCCCCCCACTGAAGCTTTCTTT. It translates to CASNSPPTEAFF. The full variable domain, in which reference TRBV9 and TRBJ1-1 provide the parts outside the CDR3, is DSGVTQTPKHLITATGQRVTLRCSPRSGDLSVYWYQQSLDQGLQFLIQYYNGEERAKGNILERFSAQQFPDLHSELNLSSLELGDSALYFCASNSPPTEAFFGQGTRLTVV.

The gene calls are TRBV27 and TRBJ2-5; 8 positions match TRBD2. The trim removed 5 bases at V and 2 bases at J, leaving 16 bases unmatched. The length of the CDR3 is 18 residues. Germline CDR1 MNHEY, CDR2 SMNVEV (reference sequence). For the CDR3, the DNA is TGTGCCAGCAGTGCGGCGGACGGGACTAGAAGACAACAAGAGACCCAGTACTTC. Translating it yields CASSAADGTRRQQETQYF.

V usage is TRBV2 and J usage is TRBJ1-2; D possibly corresponds to TRBD1 (6 bases). The CDR3 is 13 residues long. Germline V gives CDR1 SNHLY, CDR2 FYNNEI. Trimming took 6 bases from V and 4 from J, leaving 12 bases between them. The DNA for the CDR3 is TGTGCCAGCAGCGGCATGGACAGCTATGGCTACACCTTC. The encoded protein is CASSGMDSYGYTF.

The rearrangement links TRBV4-3 to TRBJ1-4; D gene ambiguous. The CDR3 has 15 residues. Germline loops: CDR1 LGHNA, CDR2 YSLEER. Trimming took 4 bases from V and 4 from J, leaving 13 bases between them. Written as DNA, the CDR3 is TGCGCCAGCAGCCGATACATGACGGGTAATGAAAAACTGTTTTTT. This codes for CASSRYMTGNEKLFF.

The chain links TRBV6-1 to TRBJ2-7; 11 bases match TRBD2. V lost 7 bases, J lost 6 bases, and 8 bases stayed unmatched. CDR1 and CDR2 from the germline V gene are MNHNS and SASEGT. The CDR3 is made up of 14 amino acids. The CDR3 region is CASTILAGAAEQYF. CDR3 nucleotide sequence: TGTGCCAGCACCATACTAGCGGGGGCTGCCGAGCAGTACTTC.

This chain uses TRBV4-2 with TRBJ1-2, with D hard to call. Trimming left V 4 bases short and J 6 bases short, with 18 bases between. This CDR3 has 15 residues. Germline V gene sequence: CDR1 LGHNA, CDR2 YNFKEQ. The CDR3 nucleotides read TGTGCCAGCAGCCCCCGGGTGCAGCGGCTGGATGGCTACACCTTC. It is translated as CASSPRVQRLDGYTF.

This clone is a singleton in its sample. This sequence joins TRBV5-6 and TRBJ1-3; D gene ambiguous. CDR3 size: 14 residues. V was cut by 3 bases and J by 3 bases, with 10 bases left in between. The germline gives CDR1 SGHDT, CDR2 YYEEEE. CDR3 DNA: TGTGCCAGCAGCTCCGGAGCGGGTGGAAACACCATATATTTT. Its protein product is CASSSGAGGNTIYF.

This chain uses TRBV9 with TRBJ1-1; D gene unclear. Trimming stripped 1 base from V and 4 bases from J, with 11 bases between. From germline, CDR1 is SGDLS and CDR2 YYNGEE. This CDR3 is built from 14 residues. CDR3 nucleotides: TGTGCCAGCAGCGTATTACAGAGAACCACTGAAGCTTTCTTT. This codes for CASSVLQRTTEAFF.

The chain carries TRBV19 and TRBJ1-3; D is uncertain. The CDR3 spans 13 residues. CDR1 is LNHDA and CDR2 is SQIVND in the germline V gene (reference sequence). V lost 5 bases to trimming and J lost 7 bases, with 12 bases between them. CDR3 region: CASSPPPGNTIYF. The DNA for the CDR3 is TGTGCCAGTAGTCCCCCGCCCGGGAACACCATATATTTT.

The V and J genes are TRBV25-1 and TRBJ1-3; D may be TRBD1 (6 bases). This CDR3 has 14 residues. Germline assignment: CDR1 MGHDK and CDR2 SYGVNS. Between the trimmed V and J ends, which lost 5 bases and 2 bases, there was a span of 10 bases. CDR3 bases: TGTGCCAGCAGTTACAGGGCCCCTGGAAACACCATATATTTT. As protein: CASSYRAPGNTIYF.

The table lists this clone with a count of one. The genes are TRBV5-4 and TRBJ2-7; the match to TRBD1 covers 9 bases. The CDR3 is 14 residues long. Germline V gene sequence: CDR1 SGHNT, CDR2 YYREEE (reference sequence). Trimming removed 4 bases from V and 2 bases from J; junction bases left unmatched: 4. The CDR3 sequence is CASSQQGAPYEQYF. The CDR3 nucleotides are TGTGCCAGCAGCCAACAGGGGGCCCCCTACGAGCAGTACTTC.

The J gene is TRBJ2-7, the V gene TRBV5-4, with 10 bases lining up with TRBD1. The germline gives CDR1 SGHNT, CDR2 YYREEE (reference sequence). J was trimmed by 1 base and V by 4 bases; bases with no gene match: 5. The CDR3 extends over 15 amino acids. The CDR3 sequence is CASSDDRGLSYEQYF. CDR3 coding DNA: TGTGCCAGCAGCGACGACAGGGGGCTATCCTACGAGCAGTACTTC. The whole variable domain, remainder taken from reference TRBV5-4 and TRBJ2-7, is ETGVTQSPTHLIKTRGQQVTLRCSSQSGHNTVSWYQQALGQGPQFIFQYYREEENGRGNFPPRFSGLQFPNYSSELNVNALELDDSALYLCASSDDRGLSYEQYFGPGTRLTVT.